This TCR beta chain was sequenced in a study of shared clonotypes between healthy human individuals. General study points: Genetic and exposure-history diversity was limited by the small donor number.

The CDR3 is 13 residues long. Germline CDR1 and CDR2: MRHNA and SNTAGT. Trimming removed 5 bases from V and 5 bases from J, with 9 bases in between. This clone has a single count. As yet, its antigen is unknown. The repertoire was sequenced with immunoSEQ multiplex PCR; TCRdb's copy has only in-frame clones and lacks some. The sample consists of some 2,100,000 clones, approximately 95% of them appearing once. The receptor's source is a man between 18 and 29 years old in good health. The chain couples TRBV6-4 to TRBJ2-2; a weak D match, TRBD1 (6 bases). The sequencing input was naive CD4+ T cells sorted from blood. Described subset: CD45RA+ positively selected. DNA for the CDR3: TGTGCCAGCAGTCCCCAGGGGACCGGGGAGCTGTTTTTT. The encoded protein is CASSPQGTGELFF.